These 31 T cell receptor beta chains were all obtained from the same sample, sequenced in a study of human T cells and chemical hapten exposure. TCRdb ran MiXCR on the RACE reads and lists one entry per CDR3 protein. The top ten hold 2% to 2.5% of the sample, which has 380,000 or so distinct CDR3 sequences, approximately 5% seen once. As to time point: patch test 1, 2 weeks after DPC sensitization. Indicated treatment: therapeutic diphenylcyclopropenone sensitization with weekly scalp DPC. This specimen was whole blood, taken in connection with sensitization to the hapten diphenylcyclopropenone (DPC). All receptors derive from a woman in her forties or fifties with alopecia areata. Some clones in this sample may be carry-over from other donors' samples.

Ten or more counts support this clonotype. The genes are TRBV3-1 and TRBJ1-2; D unclear. Trimming shortened V by 1 base and J by 5 bases, and 11 bases separated the two germline ends. The CDR3 length is 14 residues. From germline, CDR1 is LGHDT and CDR2 YNNKEL (reference sequence). The CDR3 DNA sequence: TGTGCCAGCAGCCAAGGCGTCAGCGCTTATGGCTACACCTTC. Translating it yields CASSQGVSAYGYTF.

This clonotype was seen many times. V and J are TRBV5-1 and TRBJ2-7; the D gene is possibly TRBD2 (6 bases). Germline lookup yields CDR1 SGHRS and CDR2 YFSETQ. With 0 bases removed from V and 2 bases from J, the gap between germline ends came to 15 bases. The CDR3 is 16 residues long. The CDR3 DNA reads TGCGCCAGCAGCTTGGTCGGTAGTTCGGGGGCCTACGAGCAGTACTTC. Protein: CASSLVGSSGAYEQYF.

This clonotype was seen a handful of times. V is TRBV12-3 or TRBV12-4 and J is TRBJ2-1; 10 nucleotides align to TRBD2. The CDR3 totals 13 residues. With 5 bases clipped from V and 6 bases from J, the junction kept 1 base outside the gene matches. The CDR3 nucleotides read TGTGCCAGCAGTCCTAGCGGGAGCAATGAGCAGTTCTTC. Translation: CASSPSGSNEQFF.

The sample holds a few counts of this clonotype. V is TRBV6-2 or TRBV6-3 and J is TRBJ1-1; a possible D gene is TRBD1 (5 bases). The ends were cut back, 5 bases at V and 7 bases at J, with 11 bases in the middle. Germline CDR1 is MNHEY and CDR2 is SVGEGT. The CDR3 contains 12 residues. The CDR3, as DNA: TGTGCCAGCAGTGCAGGGATGGTTGAAGCTTTCTTT. This codes for CASSAGMVEAFF.

This clonotype has ten or more counts. V gene TRBV12-3 or TRBV12-4 combines with J gene TRBJ2-3; D unclear. Between the trimmed V and J ends, which lost 1 base and 2 bases, there was a span of 4 bases. The CDR3 is 13 residues long. The CDR3 DNA sequence: TGTGCCAGCAGTTTAGGTAACACAGATACGCAGTATTTT. It yields the protein CASSLGNTDTQYF.

This clonotype was seen many times. V and J are TRBV29-1 and TRBJ1-1; D gene ambiguous. V was trimmed by 7 bases and J by 1 base, leaving 7 bases between them. This CDR3 contains 11 residues. The germline V gene has CDR1 SQVTM and CDR2 ANQGSEA. CDR3 nucleotides: TGCAGCGCCCGTTCGAACACTGAAGCTTTCTTT. Its protein is CSARSNTEAFF.

This clonotype was counted ten times or more. V usage is TRBV5-1 and J usage is TRBJ2-6; D is uncertain. The CDR3 has 14 amino acids. With 4 bases removed from V and 0 bases from J, the gap between germline ends came to 5 bases. In germline, CDR1 is SGHRS, CDR2 YFSETQ. The CDR3 loop reads CASSVNSGANVLTF. CDR3 DNA sequence: TGCGCCAGCAGCGTGAACTCTGGGGCCAACGTCCTGACTTTC.

This clonotype was observed many times. The chain joins TRBV4-3 to TRBJ2-4; 7 nucleotides align to TRBD1. Germline V gene lookup returns CDR1 LGHNA and CDR2 YSLEER. The J segment lost 5 bases and the V segment lost 1 base, leaving 2 bases of the junction unmatched. The CDR3 runs to 14 residues. CDR3: CASSQVTGENIQYF. DNA for the CDR3: TGCGCCAGCAGCCAAGTCACAGGGGAAAACATTCAGTACTTC.

This clonotype was observed at least ten times. This chain links TRBV6-2 or TRBV6-3 with TRBJ2-2; the D gene is possibly TRBD2 (5 bases). V was trimmed by 2 bases and J by 7 bases, leaving 14 bases between them. The CDR3 consists of 15 residues. Per the germline V gene, CDR1 is MNHEY and CDR2 is SVGEGT. This CDR3 is CASSYVSTAGGELFF. The CDR3 DNA sequence: TGTGCCAGCAGTTACGTTTCGACGGCGGGCGGGGAGCTGTTTTTT.

There are many counts of this clonotype. The CDR3 DNA sequence: TGTGCCTGGAGTACGACTAGCGGATTCTTCTACGAGCAGTACTTC. Translated: CAWSTTSGFFYEQYF. V usage is TRBV30 and J usage is TRBJ2-7; 9 bases agree with TRBD2. Trimming cost V 2 bases and J 3 bases; bases outside gene matches: 8. Germline loops: CDR1 GTSNPN, CDR2 SVGIG (reference sequence). This CDR3 is built from 15 residues.

This clonotype was observed at least ten times. DNA for the CDR3: TGTGCCAGCAGCCTACGGACAGGGAGAAGCTACGAGCAGTACTTC. Protein sequence: CASSLRTGRSYEQYF. V is TRBV7-2 and J is TRBJ2-7; TRBD1 matches at 8 bases. The CDR3 runs 15 residues. The germline V gene has CDR1 SGHTA and CDR2 FQGNSA. Trimming removed 5 bases from V and 3 bases from J; junction bases left unmatched: 9.

The chain employs TRBV11-3 and TRBJ2-1, with TRBD2 matching over 8 bases. Germline assignment: CDR1 SGHNT and CDR2 YENEEA. The V gene end was trimmed by 5 bases and the J gene end by 9 bases; junction bases not matched to a gene: 9. The CDR3 extends over 14 amino acids. The CDR3 nucleotides are TGTGCCAGCAGCACCCGACTAGCGCCGGGTGAGCAGTTCTTC. Translating it yields CASSTRLAPGEQFF.

This clonotype was recorded a few times. The chain is built from TRBV18 and TRBJ1-1; weak D call: TRBD1 (6 bases). The V end lost 8 bases, the J end lost 4 bases, and 14 bases lay between the germline ends. The CDR3 contains 13 residues. Germline assignment: CDR1 KGHSH and CDR2 LQKENI. CDR3 amino acids: CASARGGGTEAFF. Here the CDR3 DNA reads TGTGCCAGCGCAAGAGGGGGTGGCACTGAAGCTTTCTTT.

The table lists this clonotype with many counts. The chain couples TRBV10-3 to TRBJ2-1, with TRBD2 matching 9 bases. V shed 0 bases and J 4 bases; nucleotides not matched to a gene: 10. This CDR3 comprises 18 residues. Germline assignment: CDR1 ENHRY and CDR2 SYGVKD. The CDR3 bases are TGTGCCATCAGTGAGTCGAGTCCGCGGGAGGGCCCTTACAATGAGCAGTTCTTC. Translation: CAISESSPREGPYNEQFF.

This clonotype was detected many times. The chain recombines TRBV20-1 with TRBJ2-3; D remains ambiguous. The V end lost 3 bases, the J end lost 4 bases, and 11 bases lay between the germline ends. Germline CDR1 and CDR2: DFQATT and SNEGSKA (reference sequence). The CDR3 totals 13 residues. CDR3 DNA sequence: TGCAGTGCTAGGTTGGCCCGAGCAGATACGCAGTATTTT. Translated: CSARLARADTQYF.

This clonotype was detected many times. This chain uses TRBV7-9 with TRBJ2-4; the D gene is possibly TRBD2 (6 bases). Per germline, CDR1 SEHNR and CDR2 FQNEAQ (reference sequence). This CDR3 has 15 amino acids. V was cut by 1 base and J by 0 bases, with 7 bases left in between. In DNA, the CDR3 is TGTGCCAGCAGCTTAGAGGGACTAGCCAAAAACATTCAGTACTTC. Translated, it gives CASSLEGLAKNIQYF.

Notes on this clonotype: This could be a read error, since a much larger clone is one nucleotide away. The chain links TRBV6-5 to TRBJ2-4, with 7 bases fitting TRBD1. Germline-derived CDR1 and CDR2 are MNHEY and SVGAGI. The V and J ends lost 5 bases and 6 bases, in that order; junction bases with no gene match: 7. The CDR3 runs to 14 residues. CDR3 sequence: CASSPSTGRNIQYF. CDR3 coding DNA: TGTGCCAGCAGTCCGTCGACAGGGAGAAACATTCAGTACTTC.

The table lists this clonotype with a few counts. The chain is built from TRBV7-2 and TRBJ2-1; no firm D call. Trimming left V 1 base short and J 1 base short, with 11 bases between. This CDR3 spans 16 amino acids. Germline assignment: CDR1 SGHTA and CDR2 FQGNSA. DNA of the CDR3: TGTGCCAGCAGCTTAGAATCGACCTTATCCTACAATGAGCAGTTCTTC. This gives the protein CASSLESTLSYNEQFF.

V gene TRBV5-1 combines with J gene TRBJ2-3, with D possibly TRBD1 on 5 matching bases. Trimming took 0 bases from V and 5 from J, leaving 13 bases between them. CDR1 SGHRS and CDR2 YFSETQ come from the germline V gene. CDR3 length: 15 amino acids. The CDR3 loop reads CASSLGQGNQDTQYF. The DNA of the CDR3 is TGCGCCAGCAGCTTGGGCCAGGGAAACCAAGATACGCAGTATTTT.

At least ten counts were recorded for this clonotype. This chain's CDR3 is CAWALGREAFF. The CDR3, as DNA: TGTGCCTGGGCCCTGGGCAGGGAAGCTTTCTTT. The chain combines TRBV30 with TRBJ1-1; D call uncertain. This CDR3 comprises 11 residues. V shed 5 bases and J shed 8 bases, with 12 bases lying between them. From germline, CDR1 is GTSNPN and CDR2 SVGIG (reference sequence).

This clonotype was recorded at least ten times. The chain joins TRBV11-2 to TRBJ2-7; no firm D call. This CDR3 is 13 amino acids long. V was shortened by 1 base and J by 2 bases, with 6 bases between the two germline ends. Germline CDR1 and CDR2: SGHAT and FQNNGV. CDR3 residues: CASSLGHTYEQYF. Here the CDR3 DNA reads TGTGCCAGCAGCTTAGGCCATACCTACGAGCAGTACTTC.

This clonotype was observed a handful of times. The J gene is TRBJ2-1, the V gene TRBV29-1; 11 bases agree with TRBD1. With V trimmed by 0 bases and J by 8 bases, 9 bases remained unmatched. The germline V gene encodes CDR1 SQVTM and CDR2 ANQGSEA. This CDR3 contains 16 residues. The CDR3 DNA reads as TGCAGCGTTGAAGAGGGGACAGGGGGTGTTCGGGATGAGCAGTTCTTC. Encoded protein: CSVEEGTGGVRDEQFF.

Notes on this clonotype: This sequence may be a read error, since a much larger clone differs from it by one base. The gene calls are TRBV5-4 and TRBJ2-2; 7 positions agree with TRBD2. Trimming took 4 bases from V and 3 from J; bases not matched to a gene: 9. The germline V gene encodes CDR1 SGHNT and CDR2 YYREEE (reference sequence). The CDR3 runs 16 residues. CDR3 sequence reads: CASSPGSSGHTGELFF. CDR3 in DNA: TGTGCCAGCAGCCCCGGGTCTAGCGGTCACACCGGGGAGCTGTTTTTT.

The sample holds many counts of this clonotype. The chain combines TRBV7-9 with TRBJ1-1; 8 bases fit TRBD1. Germline CDR1 and CDR2: SEHNR and FQNEAQ (reference sequence). This CDR3 contains 15 residues. Trimming cost V 2 bases and J 6 bases; bases outside gene matches: 8. Here the CDR3 reads CASSLSTGASAEAFF. Here the CDR3 DNA reads TGTGCCAGCAGCTTATCGACAGGGGCGAGCGCTGAAGCTTTCTTT. Full variable domain (rest looked up from reference TRBV7-9 and TRBJ1-1): DTGVSQNPRHKITKRGQNVTFRCDPISEHNRLYWYRQTLGQGPEFLTYFQNEAQLEKSRLLSDRFSAERPKGSFSTLEIQRTEQGDSAMYLCASSLSTGASAEAFFGQGTRLTVV.

The table lists this clonotype with many counts. The chain has TRBV20-1 and TRBJ2-7; 7 nucleotides align to TRBD1. CDR1 DFQATT and CDR2 SNEGSKA come from the germline V gene (reference sequence). The ends lost 0 bases at V and 3 bases at J; junction bases unmatched: 5. The CDR3 runs 14 residues. CDR3 nucleotides: TGCAGTGCTAGAGAACAGGGGAATCGCTACGAGCAGTACTTC. Its protein is CSAREQGNRYEQYF.

This clonotype was observed at least ten times. This chain links TRBV9 with TRBJ2-7; perhaps TRBD1 as D (5 bases). The CDR3 extends over 13 amino acids. V was shortened by 2 bases and J by 6 bases, with 12 bases between the two germline ends. Per germline, CDR1 SGDLS and CDR2 YYNGEE. CDR3 bases: TGTGCCAGCAGCGTGGACACCCTCTCCGAGCAGTACTTC. This encodes CASSVDTLSEQYF.

The J gene is TRBJ2-7, the V gene TRBV27; D could derive from TRBD1 or TRBD2 (5 bases each). The germline gives CDR1 MNHEY, CDR2 SMNVEV (reference sequence). This CDR3 contains 13 residues. Trimming shortened V by 3 bases and J by 5 bases, and 11 bases separated the two germline ends. CDR3 in amino acids: CASSFSGANEQYF. The CDR3 nucleotides are TGTGCCAGCAGTTTTTCCGGGGCCAACGAGCAGTACTTC.

This clonotype was counted ten times or more. The chain carries TRBV28 and TRBJ2-4, with 8 bases lining up with TRBD1. Germline CDR1 and CDR2: MDHEN and SYDVKM. The CDR3 extends over 15 amino acids. The ends lost 3 bases at V and 6 bases at J; junction bases unmatched: 7. The CDR3 is CASSFMTGARNIQYF. CDR3 in DNA: TGTGCCAGCAGTTTCATGACAGGGGCAAGAAACATTCAGTACTTC.

This clonotype was observed many times. This chain joins TRBV12-3 or TRBV12-4 and TRBJ1-1; 12 nucleotides match TRBD1. The CDR3 consists of 17 residues. Trimming removed 6 bases from V and 2 bases from J; junction bases left unmatched: 10. CDR3 amino acids: CASRAGTGGSRNTEAFF. The CDR3 bases are TGTGCCAGCAGAGCCGGGACAGGGGGCAGCCGTAACACTGAAGCTTTCTTT.

There are a few counts of this clonotype. The chain employs TRBV12-3 or TRBV12-4 and TRBJ2-3, with 8 bases fitting TRBD1. J lost 4 bases, V lost 8 bases, and 14 bases had no gene match. CDR3 length: 16 residues. The CDR3 reads CASRLGTGLWSDTQYF. The CDR3 region has the DNA TGTGCCAGCCGCCTCGGGACAGGCCTGTGGTCAGATACGCAGTATTTT.

In its sample, this clonotype was seen many times. V and J are TRBV27 and TRBJ2-1, with TRBD1 identical over 8 bases. The V segment lost 3 bases and the J segment 4 bases; nucleotides outside the gene matches: 5. The germline gives CDR1 MNHEY, CDR2 SMNVEV (reference sequence). The CDR3 sequence is 15 residues long. DNA of the CDR3: TGTGCCAGCAGTTTGGGACAGGCCGGATACAATGAGCAGTTCTTC. Its translation: CASSLGQAGYNEQFF.